The text below deals with one TCR beta chain. Separate from the 666-subject first cohort, the approximately 130-subject validation cohort was the one that the donors belonged to. Trimming shortened V by 2 bases and J by 6 bases, and 8 bases separated the two germline ends. Germline V gives CDR1 SEHNR, CDR2 FQNEAQ (reference sequence). The CDR3 loop spans 12 amino acids. The data were produced by immunoSEQ multiplex PCR, yet TCRdb's version contains in-frame clones alone and is incomplete. The repertoire holds around 300,000 clones, with 86% as singletons. This sample was included in a study of cytomegalovirus exposure and HLA in healthy donors.

Sequencing was performed on PBMCs. The J gene is TRBJ2-7, the V gene TRBV7-9, with D perhaps matching TRBD2 (5 bases). The source is a young woman in good health and CMV-seronegative. CDR3 DNA: TGTGCCAGCAGCTTATATGGGAGCGAGCAGTACTTC. It translates to CASSLYGSEQYF.